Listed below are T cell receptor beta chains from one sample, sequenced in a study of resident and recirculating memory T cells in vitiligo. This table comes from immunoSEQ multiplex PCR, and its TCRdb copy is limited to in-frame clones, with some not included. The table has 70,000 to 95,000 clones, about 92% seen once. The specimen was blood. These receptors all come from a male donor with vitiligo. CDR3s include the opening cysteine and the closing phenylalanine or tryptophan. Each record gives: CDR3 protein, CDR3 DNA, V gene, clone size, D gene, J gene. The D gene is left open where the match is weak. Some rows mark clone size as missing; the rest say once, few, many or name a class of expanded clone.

CASSYGGQGYEQYF,TGTGCCAGCAGTTACGGGGGACAGGGCTACGAGCAGTACTTC,TRBV6-5,-,TRBD1,TRBJ2-7
CASSLLGGLAGVQETQYF,TGTGCCAGCAGCCTCCTGGGGGGGCTAGCGGGAGTCCAAGAGACCCAGTACTTC,TRBV4-2,-,TRBD2,TRBJ2-5
CATSRQPGQGVRAEAFF,TGTGCCACCAGCAGACAGCCGGGACAGGGGGTTAGGGCTGAAGCTTTCTTT,TRBV15,-,TRBD1,TRBJ1-1
CASSASGGGTDTQYF,TGTGCCAGCAGCGCTTCGGGGGGCGGGACAGATACGCAGTATTTT,TRBV9,-,-,TRBJ2-3
CASSLSFTGYTEAFF,TGTGCCAGCAGTTTATCCTTTACAGGGTACACTGAAGCTTTCTTT,TRBV28,-,-,TRBJ1-1
CAWGMGQGTDTQYF,TGTGCCTGGGGGATGGGACAGGGGACAGATACGCAGTATTTT,TRBV30,-,TRBD1,TRBJ2-3
CAWSVQSNQPQHF,TGTGCCTGGAGTGTACAAAGCAATCAGCCCCAGCATTTT,TRBV30,-,-,TRBJ1-5
CSARPGEAQYF,TGCAGTGCTAGACCCGGGGAGGCCCAGTACTTC,TRBV20-1,-,-,TRBJ2-5
CASSQTGLGEQYF,TGTGCCAGCAGCCAGACAGGGTTGGGCGAGCAGTACTTC,TRBV6-1,-,TRBD1,TRBJ2-7
CASSPPGLAGVDPTADTQYF,TGTGCCAGCAGCCCACCGGGACTAGCGGGAGTAGACCCCACGGCAGATACGCAGTATTTT,TRBV7-3,-,TRBD2,TRBJ2-3
CASSSDSYQPQHF,TGTGCCAGCAGCTCGGACAGCTATCAGCCCCAGCATTTT,TRBV7-6,few,-,TRBJ1-5
CASSLGATGGTSTDTQYF,TGCGCCAGCAGCTTGGGGGCGACAGGGGGCACTAGCACAGATACGCAGTATTTT,TRBV5-1,-,TRBD1,TRBJ2-3
CAGAVLGRVNTEAFF,TGTGCCGGAGCGGTCCTCGGGAGAGTGAACACTGAAGCTTTCTTT,TRBV7-9,-,-,TRBJ1-1
CASSEGDYLYNEQFF,TGTGCCAGCAGTGAGGGGGACTACCTTTACAATGAGCAGTTCTTC,TRBV2,-,TRBD2,TRBJ2-1